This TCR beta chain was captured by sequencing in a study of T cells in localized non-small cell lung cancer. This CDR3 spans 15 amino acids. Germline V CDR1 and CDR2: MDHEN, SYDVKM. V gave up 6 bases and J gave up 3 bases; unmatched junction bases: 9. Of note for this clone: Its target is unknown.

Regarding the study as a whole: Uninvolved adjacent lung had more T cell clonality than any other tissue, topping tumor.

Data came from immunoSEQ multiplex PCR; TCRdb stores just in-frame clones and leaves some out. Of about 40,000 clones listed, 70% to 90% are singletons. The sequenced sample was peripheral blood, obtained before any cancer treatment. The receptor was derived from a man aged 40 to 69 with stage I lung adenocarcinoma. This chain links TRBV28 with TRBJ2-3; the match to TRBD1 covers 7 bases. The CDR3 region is CASSLSATGTDTQYF. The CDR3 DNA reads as TGTGCCAGCAGCCTTTCCGCGACAGGGACAGATACGCAGTATTTT.